This section outlines one T cell receptor beta chain sequence together with its context. These data belong to a study of blood T cell repertoires in COVID-19. Clones were sequenced by immunoSEQ multiplex PCR, and TCRdb holds only the in-frame ones, with some missing. The sample yields about 370,000 clones, roughly nine tenths seen once. This TCR was sampled from a man aged 18 to 30 who had recovered from COVID-19. Sequencing was carried out using PBMCs or T cells enriched from blood (not recorded which).

The DNA for the CDR3 is TGTGCCACCACAACTAGCGGGAGAGCCGGGGAGCTGTTTTTT. Amino acid sequence: CATTTSGRAGELFF. The chain employs TRBV24-1 and TRBJ2-2; 11 nucleotides line up with TRBD2. Germline V gene lookup returns CDR1 KGHDR and CDR2 SFDVKD. V shed 8 bases, J shed 6 bases, and the junction held 4 bases outside the gene matches. This CDR3 comprises 14 residues.